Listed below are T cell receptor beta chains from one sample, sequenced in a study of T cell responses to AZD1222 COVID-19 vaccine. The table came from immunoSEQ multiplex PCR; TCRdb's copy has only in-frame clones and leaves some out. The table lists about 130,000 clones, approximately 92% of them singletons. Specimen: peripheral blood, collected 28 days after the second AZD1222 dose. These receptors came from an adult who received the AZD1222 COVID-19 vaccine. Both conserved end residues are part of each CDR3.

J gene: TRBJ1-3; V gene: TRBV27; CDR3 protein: CASKHPQGDTIYF
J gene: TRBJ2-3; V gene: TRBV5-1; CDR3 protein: CASSRRGLAGAFTDTQYF
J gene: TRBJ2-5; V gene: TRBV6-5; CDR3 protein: CASGRTGGEETQYF
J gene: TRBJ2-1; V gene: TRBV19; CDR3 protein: CASSIRGLAGLYNEQFF
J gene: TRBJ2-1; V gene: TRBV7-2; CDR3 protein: CASSFGGQPNNEQFF
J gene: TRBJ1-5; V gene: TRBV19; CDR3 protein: CASSIGGQVSQPQHF
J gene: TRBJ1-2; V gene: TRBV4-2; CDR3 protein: CASSQDGTGVGYGYTF
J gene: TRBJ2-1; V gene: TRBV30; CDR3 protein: CAWDRGNEQFF
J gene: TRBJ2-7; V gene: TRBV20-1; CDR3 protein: CSASSASEQYF
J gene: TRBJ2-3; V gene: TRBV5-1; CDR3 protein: CASSSQRETDTQYF
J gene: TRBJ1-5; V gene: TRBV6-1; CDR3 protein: CASSPRGNQPQHF
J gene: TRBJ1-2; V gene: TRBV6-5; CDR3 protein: CASRGRGMGDYGYTF
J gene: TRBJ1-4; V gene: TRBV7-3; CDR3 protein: CASSAWAGTNEKLFF
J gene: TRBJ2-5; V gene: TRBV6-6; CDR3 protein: CASAAGETQYF
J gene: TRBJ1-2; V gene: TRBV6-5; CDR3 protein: CASLDLTNYGYTF
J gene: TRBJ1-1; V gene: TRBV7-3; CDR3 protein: CASSVLPGNTEAFF
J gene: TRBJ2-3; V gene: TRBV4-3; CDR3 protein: CASSQGRLAGGGTDTQYF
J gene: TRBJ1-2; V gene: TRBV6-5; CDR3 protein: CASIRSGNNYGYTF
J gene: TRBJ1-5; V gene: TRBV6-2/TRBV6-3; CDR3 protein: CASSRTGIDNQPQHF
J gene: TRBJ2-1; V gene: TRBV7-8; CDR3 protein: CASRSGGLYNEQFF
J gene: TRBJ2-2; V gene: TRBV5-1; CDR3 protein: CASSGSGTPSTGELFF
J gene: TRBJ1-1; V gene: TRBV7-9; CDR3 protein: CASSFPTGSEAFF
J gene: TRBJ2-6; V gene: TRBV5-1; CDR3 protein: CASSLGLLTGANVLTF
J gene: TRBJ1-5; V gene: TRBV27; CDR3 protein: CASSFVQGAGLQPQHF
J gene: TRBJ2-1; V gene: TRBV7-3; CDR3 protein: CASSLLPAAYNEQFF
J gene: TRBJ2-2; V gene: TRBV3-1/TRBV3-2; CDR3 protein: CASSQKGLAGGPTGELFF
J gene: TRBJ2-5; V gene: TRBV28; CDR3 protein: CASSLSQGQETQYF
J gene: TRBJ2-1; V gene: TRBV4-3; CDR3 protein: CASSQDGGTGIQFF
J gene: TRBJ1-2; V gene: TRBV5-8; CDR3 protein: CASSLLKRGYTF
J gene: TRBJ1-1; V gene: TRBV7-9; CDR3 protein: CASSPSGEAFF
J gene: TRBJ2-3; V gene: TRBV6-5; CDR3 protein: CASSTGHTDTQYF
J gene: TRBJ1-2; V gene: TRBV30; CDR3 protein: CAWSANIVVDGYTF
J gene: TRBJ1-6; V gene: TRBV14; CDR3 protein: CASSQYPGQGNSPLHF
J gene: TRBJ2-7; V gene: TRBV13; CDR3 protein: CASSPSDTSDPTYEQYF
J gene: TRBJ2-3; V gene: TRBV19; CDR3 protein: CASSIRVGADTQYF
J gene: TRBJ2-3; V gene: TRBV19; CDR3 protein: CASSKGTGETDTQYF
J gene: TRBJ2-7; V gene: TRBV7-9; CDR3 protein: CASSPTQSSYEQYF
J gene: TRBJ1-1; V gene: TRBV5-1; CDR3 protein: CASSLVLGGHTEAFF
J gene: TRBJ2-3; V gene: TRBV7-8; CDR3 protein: CASSLEGSGGGTDTQYF
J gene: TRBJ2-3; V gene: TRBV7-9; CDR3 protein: CASSFGAPLDTQYF
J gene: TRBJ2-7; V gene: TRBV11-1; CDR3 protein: CASSSQVREQYF
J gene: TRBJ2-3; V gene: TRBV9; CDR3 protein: CASSVDAGQSADTQYF
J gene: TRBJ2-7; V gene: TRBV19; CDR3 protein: CASSFRAGYSSYEQYF
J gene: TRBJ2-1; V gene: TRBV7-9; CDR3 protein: CASSLVAGGSYNEQFF
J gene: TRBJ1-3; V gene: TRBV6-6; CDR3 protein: CASSKQTGLSGNTIYF